This T cell receptor (beta chain) was recovered during a study of blood T cell repertoires in COVID-19. Study information: COVID-19 samples, acute and convalescent, were from the United States, Italy and Spain.

Grouping used clinical history reported by participants in a survey and questionnaire. Recovery meant two consecutive negative NP/OP PCR tests, professional clearance, or resolved symptoms. The repertoire was sequenced with immunoSEQ multiplex PCR; TCRdb's copy has only in-frame clones and lacks some. The sample has 180,000 or so clones, 70% to 90% seen once. Germline CDR1 MNHEY, CDR2 SMNVEV (reference sequence). The CDR3 extends over 16 amino acids. The ends lost 8 bases at V and 4 bases at J; junction bases unmatched: 15. The clonotype comes from a woman between 18 and 29 years old who had recovered from COVID-19. Source material: PBMCs or T cells enriched from blood (not recorded which). The chain couples TRBV27 to TRBJ1-2; 8 bases align to TRBD1. Here the CDR3 DNA reads TGTGCCAGCTATCCAATTTTCAGGGGGCGATCCTATGGCTACACCTTC. This codes for CASYPIFRGRSYGYTF.